Following are 5 T cell receptor beta chains from one sample sequenced in a study of OX40 agonist ivuxolimab in advanced cancers. TCRdb's table, derived via immunoSEQ multiplex PCR, lists solely in-frame clones and lacks some. The sample consists of some 100,000 clones, 90% of them appearing once. Specimen: CD4+ or CD8+ T cells sorted from blood, collected in a trial of the OX40 agonist ivuxolimab. Receptor source: an adult with an advanced solid tumor such as melanoma, head and neck, liver or kidney cancer.

The genes are TRBV6-5 and TRBJ2-5; D tentatively reads TRBD1 or TRBD2 (6 bases each). The CDR3 contains 13 residues. V dropped 1 base and J dropped 7 bases, with 10 bases sitting between them. Germline assignment: CDR1 MNHEY and CDR2 SVGAGI. Here the CDR3 reads CASSYFEGGTQYF. As DNA, the CDR3 is TGTGCCAGCAGTTACTTTGAGGGGGGGACCCAGTACTTC.

A single count supports this clone. The chain employs TRBV5-1 and TRBJ2-5, with D hard to call. Trimming pared 0 bases from V and 2 bases from J, leaving 2 bases between. The germline V gene encodes CDR1 SGHRS and CDR2 YFSETQ. CDR3 length: 12 residues. In DNA form, the CDR3 reads TGCGCCAGCAGCTTGGAACAAGAGACCCAGTACTTC. Translating it yields CASSLEQETQYF.

The J gene is TRBJ2-7, the V gene TRBV2; 7 bases agree with TRBD2. Germline V lookup: CDR1 SNHLY, CDR2 FYNNEI. Trimming cost V 3 bases and J 3 bases; bases outside gene matches: 5. The CDR3 totals 14 residues. The CDR3 loop is CASSDGAGVYEQYF. The CDR3 coding sequence is TGTGCCAGCAGTGATGGGGCGGGGGTCTACGAGCAGTACTTC.

The chain is built from TRBV28 and TRBJ2-1; 12 nucleotides align to TRBD2. With 6 bases clipped from V and 7 bases from J, the junction kept 16 bases outside the gene matches. Germline CDR1 and CDR2: MDHEN and SYDVKM. CDR3 size: 18 residues. The CDR3 DNA follows: TGTGCCAGCAGCTCCCTACCTCTACTAGCGGGAGGACCGAATGAGCAGTTCTTC. This translates into CASSSLPLLAGGPNEQFF.

The genes are TRBV18 and TRBJ2-7; D remains ambiguous. CDR3 size: 15 residues. The germline V gene encodes CDR1 KGHSH and CDR2 LQKENI. Trimming took off 0 bases at V and 7 bases at J, with 16 bases between the two ends. The CDR3 here is CASSPPNTGFGEQYF. Written as DNA, the CDR3 is TGTGCCAGCTCACCACCGAATACTGGGTTCGGGGAGCAGTACTTC.